The rows below give T cell receptor beta chains drawn from one sample of a study of blood T cell repertoires in COVID-19. Data came from immunoSEQ multiplex PCR; TCRdb stores just in-frame clones and leaves some out. The sample yields about 260,000 clones, over 75% seen once. The sample taken for sequencing was peripheral blood. These receptors were obtained from a woman in her 70s with COVID-19, enrolled during active disease. Each CDR3 is given with its conserved first and last residue.

J	V	CDR3
TRBJ2-1	TRBV3-1/TRBV3-2	CASRAGSSYNEQFF
TRBJ2-3	TRBV5-8	CASSSRTSHTDTQYF
TRBJ2-2	TRBV2	CATSGGGGELFF
TRBJ2-5	TRBV5-1	CASSSSWEGVETQYF
TRBJ1-4	TRBV27	CASSSRGIGEKLFF
TRBJ2-1	TRBV30	CAWSVLGDEQFF
TRBJ2-5	TRBV12-3/TRBV12-4	CASRLGEAETQYF
TRBJ2-3	TRBV5-1	CASDKYSGRTDTQYF
TRBJ1-1	TRBV19	CASSIVAGVAFF
TRBJ2-1	TRBV19	CASSISGSGLGYNEQFF
TRBJ2-7	TRBV11-3	CASSLTGFSYEQYF
TRBJ2-1	TRBV19	CASRRQGAYNEQFF
TRBJ2-7	TRBV3-1/TRBV3-2	CASSQDHSGRSYEQYF
TRBJ1-2	TRBV18	CASSPEEGKSGYTF
TRBJ2-7	TRBV10-3	CAITPGQGTYEQYF
TRBJ2-2	TRBV7-3	CASSFLGGTGELFF
TRBJ1-2	TRBV9	CASSGWGQGEIYGYTF
TRBJ2-3	TRBV30	CAWSRKTGYTDTQYF